These 14 T cell receptor beta chains were all obtained from the same sample, sequenced in a study of blood T cells in healthy people across ages. With a J-beta primer mix and a sample-barcoded 5' primer, a second PCR ran 7 to 11 cycles. TCRdb called the 5' RACE reads again in MiXCR, with one record for every CDR3 protein. The table has roughly 730,000 distinct CDR3 sequences, around 50% seen once. The sequenced material came from blood. These receptors all come from a man between 40 and 49 years old in good health.

The V call is TRBV29-1, the J call TRBJ1-5; 7 bases fit TRBD1. This CDR3 comprises 13 residues. The junction had 9 bases not matched to a gene; V was cut back by 6 bases and J by 7 bases. Germline V gene sequence: CDR1 SQVTM, CDR2 ANQGSEA. The CDR3 sequence: CSVSDRADQPQHF. CDR3 coding DNA: TGCAGCGTGAGCGACAGGGCTGACCAGCCCCAGCATTTT.

Only a few counts were recorded for this clonotype. The chain recombines TRBV6-5 with TRBJ2-5; maybe TRBD1 (6 bases). The CDR3 extends over 15 amino acids. From germline, CDR1 is MNHEY and CDR2 SVGAGI. Trimming shortened V by 0 bases and J by 5 bases, and 13 bases separated the two germline ends. Here the CDR3 reads CASSYSIGGSETQYF. In nucleotides, the CDR3 is TGTGCCAGCAGTTACTCGATTGGGGGCAGTGAGACCCAGTACTTC.

This clonotype was counted between two and nine times. The chain carries TRBV29-1 and TRBJ2-3, with 10 bases that match TRBD2. Germline V gene lookup returns CDR1 SQVTM and CDR2 ANQGSEA. CDR3 length: 12 amino acids. The CDR3 nucleotides read TGCATCGCCGGGACTAGCGCAGATACGCAGTATTTT. This sequence encodes CIAGTSADTQYF.

The CDR3 nucleotides read TGTGCCAGCAGCCAAGATTGGTTATACGAGCAGTACTTC. The encoded protein is CASSQDWLYEQYF. J is TRBJ2-7 and V is TRBV4-2; D gene uncertain. Germline loops: CDR1 LGHNA, CDR2 YNFKEQ. CDR3 length equals 13 residues. Trimming cost V 0 bases and J 4 bases, with 7 bases left between them.

The genes are TRBV9 and TRBJ2-3; possibly TRBD2 for D (5 bases). Trimming stripped 0 bases from V and 2 bases from J, with 7 bases between. This CDR3 is 14 amino acids long. CDR1 is SGDLS and CDR2 is YYNGEE in the germline V gene. CDR3 residues: CASSVGTFTDTQYF. CDR3 in DNA: TGTGCCAGCAGCGTAGGGACTTTCACAGATACGCAGTATTTT.

The chain couples TRBV28 to TRBJ2-1, with D perhaps matching TRBD2 (6 bases). Trimming cost V 5 bases and J 8 bases, with 19 bases left between them. Germline CDR1 is MDHEN and CDR2 is SYDVKM. CDR3 length equals 15 residues. The CDR3 region has the DNA TGTGCCAGCAGTCACCGAATTTTCGGAGGGGATGAGCAGTTCTTC. Amino acids: CASSHRIFGGDEQFF.

This sequence joins TRBV27 and TRBJ2-7; 7 positions agree with TRBD2. The germline gives CDR1 MNHEY, CDR2 SMNVEV (reference sequence). Losses at the gene ends were 6 bases for V and 3 bases for J; bases not matched to a gene: 8. The CDR3 spans 14 residues. CDR3 residues: CASRPSGTVYEQYF. DNA of the CDR3: TGTGCCAGCAGACCCAGCGGGACGGTCTACGAGCAGTACTTC.

About this clonotype: The junction differs from germline at one of its ends, possibly a read error. The chain recombines TRBV5-1 with TRBJ2-1; 12 bases are shared with TRBD2. This CDR3 is 14 amino acids long. Germline-derived CDR1 and CDR2 are SGHRS and YFSETQ. The CDR3 nucleotides read TGCGCCGGCAGCTTGGGACTAGCGGGCGATGAGCAGTTCTTC. Encoded protein: CAGSLGLAGDEQFF.

The chain carries TRBV27 and TRBJ2-7, with 9 bases lining up with TRBD1. This CDR3 is 14 amino acids long. Trimming took 5 bases from V and 3 from J; bases not matched to a gene: 5. CDR1 and CDR2 from the germline V gene are MNHEY and SMNVEV (reference sequence). The CDR3 spells CASSPKTGGYEQYF. As DNA, the CDR3 is TGTGCCAGCAGTCCCAAGACAGGGGGCTACGAGCAGTACTTC.

This clonotype was seen more than once but under ten times. The V call is TRBV15, the J call TRBJ2-5; D is unresolved. Trimming left V 5 bases short and J 5 bases short, with 12 bases between. The germline V gene encodes CDR1 LNHNV and CDR2 YYDKDF (reference sequence). The length of the CDR3 is 13 residues. The CDR3 here is CATSPRLGETQYF. CDR3 bases: TGTGCCACCAGCCCCAGACTGGGGGAGACCCAGTACTTC.

V is TRBV28 and J is TRBJ1-5; D is uncertain. CDR1 is MDHEN and CDR2 is SYDVKM in the germline V gene. The V end was cut by 6 bases, the J end by 8 bases, with 5 bases between. This CDR3 is built from 10 residues. Here the CDR3 reads CASRSEPQHF. In nucleotides, the CDR3 is TGTGCCAGCAGAAGTGAGCCCCAGCATTTT.

As for this clonotype: At one boundary the junction diverges from the germline segment, which might be a read error. The V and J genes are TRBV5-8 and TRBJ2-4, with 7 bases fitting TRBD1. The DNA end is more similar to TRBJ2-5, so the J call may be wrong. Germline V gene lookup returns CDR1 SGHTS and CDR2 YDEGEE. This CDR3 comprises 12 residues. Here the CDR3 DNA reads TGTTCCAGTGAGGGGGCTCGGGAGACCCAGTACTTC. This encodes CSSEGARETQYF.

In nucleotides, the CDR3 is TGTGCCAGCAGGAAAGAGGGCTGGGAGACCCAGTACTTC. Amino acids: CASRKEGWETQYF. The chain has TRBV25-1 and TRBJ2-5, with a tentative D call TRBD2 (5 bases). The CDR3 is 13 residues long. The V end was cut by 6 bases, the J end by 5 bases, with 13 bases between. Germline V gives CDR1 MGHDK, CDR2 SYGVNS. Filled out from reference TRBV25-1 and TRBJ2-5, the complete variable domain reads EADIYQTPRYLVIGTGKKITLECSQTMGHDKMYWYQQDPGMELHLIHYSYGVNSTEKGDLSSESTVSRIRTEHFPLTLESARPSHTSQYLCASRKEGWETQYFGPGTRLLVL.

This chain links TRBV5-1 with TRBJ2-2; D unclear. Germline CDR1 and CDR2: SGHRS and YFSETQ. V was cut by 4 bases and J by 0 bases, with 10 bases left in between. The length of the CDR3 is 15 residues. Written as DNA, the CDR3 is TGCGCCAGCAGCCCCGCCCTTTCGAACACCGGGGAGCTGTTTTTT. It is translated as CASSPALSNTGELFF.